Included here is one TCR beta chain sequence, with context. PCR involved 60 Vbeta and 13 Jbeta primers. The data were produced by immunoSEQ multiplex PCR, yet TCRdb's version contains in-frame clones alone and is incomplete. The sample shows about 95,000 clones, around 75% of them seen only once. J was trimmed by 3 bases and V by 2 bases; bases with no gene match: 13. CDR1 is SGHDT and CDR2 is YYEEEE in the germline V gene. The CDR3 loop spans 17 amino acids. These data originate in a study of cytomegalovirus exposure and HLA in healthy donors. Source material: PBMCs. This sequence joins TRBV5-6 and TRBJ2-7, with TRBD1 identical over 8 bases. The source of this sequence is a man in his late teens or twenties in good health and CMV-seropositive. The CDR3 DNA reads TGTGCCAGCAGCTTCAGGGCCGGACAGGGTAGGATCTACGAGCAGTACTTC. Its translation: CASSFRAGQGRIYEQYF.